This T cell receptor beta chain appears in the sequencing data of a study of shared T cell receptors in the human thymus. Sequencing used immunoSEQ multiplex PCR; TCRdb keeps in-frame clones, though not all of them. The sample shows about 660,000 clones, 70% to 90% of them seen only once. Germline values: CDR1 LNHNV, CDR2 YYDKDF (reference sequence). CDR3 length equals 15 residues. This sample also belongs to another study, concerning human thymus T cells.

Specimen: thymocytes. This receptor was identified in a boy younger than two with a congenital heart defect. The chain employs TRBV15 and TRBJ2-5; 7 bases agree with TRBD1. The tail of the sequence fits TRBJ2-7 better, so the J call may be wrong. This chain's CDR3 is CATSTHRGTTYEQYF. The CDR3 coding sequence is TGTGCCACCAGCACGCACAGGGGCACAACCTACGAGCAGTACTTC.